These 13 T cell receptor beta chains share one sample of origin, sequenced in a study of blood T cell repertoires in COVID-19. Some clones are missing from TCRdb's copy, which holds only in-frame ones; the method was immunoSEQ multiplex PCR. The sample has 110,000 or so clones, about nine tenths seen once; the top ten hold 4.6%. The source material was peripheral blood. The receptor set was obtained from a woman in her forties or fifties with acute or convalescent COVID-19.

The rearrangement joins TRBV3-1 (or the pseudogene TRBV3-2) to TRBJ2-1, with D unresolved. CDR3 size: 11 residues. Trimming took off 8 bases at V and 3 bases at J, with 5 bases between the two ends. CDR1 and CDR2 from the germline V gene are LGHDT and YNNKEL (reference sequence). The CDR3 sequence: CASQLYNEQFF. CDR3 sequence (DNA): TGTGCCAGCCAACTCTACAATGAGCAGTTCTTC.

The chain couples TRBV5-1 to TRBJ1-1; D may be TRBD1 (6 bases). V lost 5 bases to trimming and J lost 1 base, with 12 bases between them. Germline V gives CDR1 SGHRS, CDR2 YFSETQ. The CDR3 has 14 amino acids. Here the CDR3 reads CASRSGASNTEAFF. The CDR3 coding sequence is TGCGCCAGCAGATCAGGGGCCTCGAACACTGAAGCTTTCTTT.

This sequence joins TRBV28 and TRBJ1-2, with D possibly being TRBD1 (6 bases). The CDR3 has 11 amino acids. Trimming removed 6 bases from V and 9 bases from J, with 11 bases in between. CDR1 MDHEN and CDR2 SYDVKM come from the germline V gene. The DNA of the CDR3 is TGTGCCAGCAGCCGGGACACCAGCTACACCTTC. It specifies CASSRDTSYTF.

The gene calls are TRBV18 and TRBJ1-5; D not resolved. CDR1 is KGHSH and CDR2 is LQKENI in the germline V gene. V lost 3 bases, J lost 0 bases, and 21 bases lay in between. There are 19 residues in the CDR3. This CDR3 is CASSPKTLPDFYSNQPQHF. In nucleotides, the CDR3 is TGTGCCAGCTCACCCAAGACACTCCCGGACTTTTATAGCAATCAGCCCCAGCATTTT. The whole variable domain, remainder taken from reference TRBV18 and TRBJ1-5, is NAGVMQNPRHLVRRRGQEARLRCSPMKGHSHVYWYRQLPEEGLKFMVYLQKENIIDESGMPKERFSAEFPKEGPSILRIQQVVRGDSAAYFCASSPKTLPDFYSNQPQHFGDGTRLSIL.

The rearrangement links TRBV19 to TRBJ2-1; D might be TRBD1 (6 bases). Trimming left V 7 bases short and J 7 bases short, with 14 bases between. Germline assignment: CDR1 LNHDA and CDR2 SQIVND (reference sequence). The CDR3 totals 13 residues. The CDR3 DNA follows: TGTGCCAGTAAGGAACAGGGTAAAAATGAGCAGTTCTTC. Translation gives CASKEQGKNEQFF.

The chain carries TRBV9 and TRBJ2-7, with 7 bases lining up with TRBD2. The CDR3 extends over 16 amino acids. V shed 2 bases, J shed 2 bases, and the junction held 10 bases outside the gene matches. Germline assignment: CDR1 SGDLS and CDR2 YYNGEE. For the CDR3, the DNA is TGTGCCAGCAGCGTCGACCCCAGCGGGGCCACCTACGAGCAGTACTTC. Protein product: CASSVDPSGATYEQYF.

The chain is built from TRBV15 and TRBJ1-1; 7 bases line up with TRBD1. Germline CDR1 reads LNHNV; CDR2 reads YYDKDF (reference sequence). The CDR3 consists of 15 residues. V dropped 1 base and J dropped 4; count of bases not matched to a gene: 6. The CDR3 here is CATSRVAGGSTEAFF. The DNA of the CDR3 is TGTGCCACCAGCAGAGTGGCAGGGGGATCCACTGAAGCTTTCTTT.

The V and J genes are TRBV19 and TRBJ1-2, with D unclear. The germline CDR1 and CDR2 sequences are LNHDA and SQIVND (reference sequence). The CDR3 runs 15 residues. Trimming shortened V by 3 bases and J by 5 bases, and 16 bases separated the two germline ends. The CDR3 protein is CASSINDARRYGYTF. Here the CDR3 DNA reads TGTGCCAGTAGTATTAACGACGCGCGGCGGTATGGCTACACCTTC.

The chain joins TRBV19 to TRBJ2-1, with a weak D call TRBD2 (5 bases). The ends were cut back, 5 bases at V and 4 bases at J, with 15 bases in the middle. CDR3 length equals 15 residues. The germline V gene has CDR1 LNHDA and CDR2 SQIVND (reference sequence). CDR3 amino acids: CASSGRGGSYNEQFF. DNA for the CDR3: TGTGCCAGTAGTGGGCGAGGAGGATCTTACAATGAGCAGTTCTTC.

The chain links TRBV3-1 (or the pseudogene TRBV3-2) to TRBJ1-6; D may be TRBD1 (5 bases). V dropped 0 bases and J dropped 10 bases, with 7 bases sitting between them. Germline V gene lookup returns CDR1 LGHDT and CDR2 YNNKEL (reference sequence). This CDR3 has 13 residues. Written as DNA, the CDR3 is TGTGCCAGCAGCCAAGAGGGGCACTCACCCCTCCACTTT. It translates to CASSQEGHSPLHF.

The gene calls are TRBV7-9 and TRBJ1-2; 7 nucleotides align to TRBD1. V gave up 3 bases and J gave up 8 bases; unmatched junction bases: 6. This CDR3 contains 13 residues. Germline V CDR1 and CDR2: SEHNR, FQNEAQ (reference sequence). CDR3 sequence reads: CASSLAGGRGYTF. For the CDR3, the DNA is TGTGCCAGCAGCTTGGCAGGGGGTAGGGGCTACACCTTC.

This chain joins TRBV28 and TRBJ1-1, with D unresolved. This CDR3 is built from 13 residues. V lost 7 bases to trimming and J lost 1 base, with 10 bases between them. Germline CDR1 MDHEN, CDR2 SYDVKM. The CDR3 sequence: CASKVSGNTEAFF. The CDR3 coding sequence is TGTGCCAGCAAAGTTAGCGGGAACACTGAAGCTTTCTTT. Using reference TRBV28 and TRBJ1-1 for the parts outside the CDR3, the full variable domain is DVKVTQSSRYLVKRTGEKVFLECVQDMDHENMFWYRQDPGLGLRLIYFSYDVKMKEKGDIPEGYSVSREKKERFSLILESASTNQTSMYLCASKVSGNTEAFFGQGTRLTVV.

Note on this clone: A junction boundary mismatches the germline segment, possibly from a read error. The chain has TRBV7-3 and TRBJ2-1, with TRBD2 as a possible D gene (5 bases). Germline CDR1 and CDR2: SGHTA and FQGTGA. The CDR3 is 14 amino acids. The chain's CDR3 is CAGSQGSPGQEVFF. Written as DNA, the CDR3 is TGTGCCGGCAGCCAAGGATCCCCCGGGCAGGAGGTCTTCTTC. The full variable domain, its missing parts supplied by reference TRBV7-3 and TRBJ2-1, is GAGVSQTPSNKVTEKGKYVELRCDPISGHTALYWYRQSLGQGPEFLIYFQGTGAADDSGLPNDRFFAVRPEGSVSTLKIQRTERGDSAVYLCAGSQGSPGQEVFFGPGTRLTVL.